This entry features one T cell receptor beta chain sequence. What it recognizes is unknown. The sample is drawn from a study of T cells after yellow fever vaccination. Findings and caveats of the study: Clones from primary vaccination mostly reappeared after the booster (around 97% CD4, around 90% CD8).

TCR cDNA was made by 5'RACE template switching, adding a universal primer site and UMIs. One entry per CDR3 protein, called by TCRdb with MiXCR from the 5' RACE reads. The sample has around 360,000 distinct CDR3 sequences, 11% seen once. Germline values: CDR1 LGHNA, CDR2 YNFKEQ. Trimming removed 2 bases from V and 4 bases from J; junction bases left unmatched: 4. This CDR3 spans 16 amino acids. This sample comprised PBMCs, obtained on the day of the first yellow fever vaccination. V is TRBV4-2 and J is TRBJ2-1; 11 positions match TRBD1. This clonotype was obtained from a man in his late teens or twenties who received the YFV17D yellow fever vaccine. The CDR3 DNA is TGTGCCAGCAGCCAACCCGGACAGGGGGCTTACAATGAGCAGTTCTTC. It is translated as CASSQPGQGAYNEQFF.